The entry below gives a single T cell receptor (beta chain) sequence along with its context. Antigen specificity is unknown. This record belongs to a study of chemoradiotherapy in HPV16-positive cancers. Study overall: Candidate HPV-specific T-cell clones and common TCR motifs came from functional assays in a couple of HPV16-positive patients. General study results and limits: Functional assays defining HPV-specific T cells used only a couple of HPV16-positive patients. During treatment, candidate HPV-specific clones and E7-related motifs expanded in tumor.

There are 14 residues in the CDR3. The germline V gene has CDR1 SEHNR and CDR2 FQNEAQ (reference sequence). Measured with immunoSEQ multiplex PCR; TCRdb has only the in-frame clones, and not every one. This sample has about 14,000 clones, with more than 70% found just once. Samples were taken several times over chemoradiotherapy. This specimen was tumor tissue, taken from a patient who underwent chemoradiotherapy. The chain is built from TRBV7-9 and TRBJ2-1, with TRBD2 identical over 10 bases. This TCR came from a human donor with HPV-associated anogenital cancer. The CDR3 DNA is TGTGCGTCCCCAGCGGGAGGGACTTACAATGAGCAGTTCTTC. Protein product: CASPAGGTYNEQFF.